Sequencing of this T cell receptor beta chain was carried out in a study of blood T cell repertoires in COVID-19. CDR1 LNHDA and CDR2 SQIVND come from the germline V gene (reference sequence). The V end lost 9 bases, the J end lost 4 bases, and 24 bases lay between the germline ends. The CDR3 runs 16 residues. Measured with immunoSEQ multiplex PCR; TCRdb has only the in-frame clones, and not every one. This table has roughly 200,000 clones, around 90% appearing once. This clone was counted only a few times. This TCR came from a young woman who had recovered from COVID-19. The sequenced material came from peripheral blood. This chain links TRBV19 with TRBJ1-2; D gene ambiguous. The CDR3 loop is CASRTGGQAGPYGYTF. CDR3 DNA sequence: TGTGCCAGCCGAACGGGCGGGCAGGCCGGGCCCTATGGCTACACCTTC.